These 24 T cell receptor beta chains came from one sample sequenced in a study of T cell repertoires in cytomegalovirus infection. These receptors have no known antigen. TCRdb redid the calling of the reads with MiXCR, one entry per CDR3 protein. Of fewer than 60,000 distinct CDR3 sequences in the sample, about 20% were seen once. Sequenced material: CD8+ T cells from cultured PBMCs, taken from culture after CMV antigen stimulation. These receptors all stem from a human donor in good health (CMV status not recorded). Some clones in this sample may be carry-over from other donors' samples.

This rearrangement joins TRBV27 to TRBJ2-1; D might be TRBD1 (5 bases). This CDR3 is 15 amino acids long. Germline V lookup: CDR1 MNHEY, CDR2 SMNVEV (reference sequence). Trimming removed 6 bases at V and 8 bases at J, with 20 bases between. This chain's CDR3 is CASSPFSGAGYEQFF. The CDR3 coding sequence is TGTGCCAGCAGCCCCTTCTCTGGGGCCGGCTATGAGCAGTTCTTC.

J is TRBJ1-1 and V is TRBV6-2 or TRBV6-3, with D possibly TRBD1 on 5 matching bases. V was trimmed by 0 bases and J by 4 bases, leaving 21 bases between them. Germline V gives CDR1 MNHEY, CDR2 SVGEGT. The CDR3 runs to 18 residues. The CDR3 reads CASSYSRGVASSFTEAFF. CDR3 coding DNA: TGTGCCAGCAGTTACTCGAGAGGGGTCGCCTCTTCCTTCACTGAAGCTTTCTTT.

This clonotype was found a few times. The chain has TRBV7-9 and TRBJ2-5; possibly TRBD1 for D (6 bases). Trimming removed 4 bases from V and 7 bases from J, with 19 bases in between. CDR1 is SEHNR and CDR2 is FQNEAQ in the germline V gene (reference sequence). The CDR3 spans 15 residues. DNA for the CDR3: TGTGCCAGCAGCTCCCCCGGGACACATGTTGGGACCCAGTACTTC. Residues: CASSSPGTHVGTQYF.

This clonotype came up many times. The chain couples TRBV4-3 to TRBJ2-1; tentative D call: TRBD2 (5 bases). The CDR3 length is 18 residues. Germline V gene lookup returns CDR1 LGHNA and CDR2 YSLEER. V was pared by 3 bases and J by 0 bases, with 18 bases between. The CDR3 spells CASSHALGSGFSYNEQFF. In DNA, the CDR3 is TGCGCCAGCAGCCACGCCCTCGGCAGCGGTTTCTCCTACAATGAGCAGTTCTTC.

The chain has TRBV5-4 and TRBJ2-3; 7 bases agree with TRBD2. This CDR3 is 15 amino acids long. From germline, CDR1 is SGHNT and CDR2 YYREEE (reference sequence). Unmatched junction bases numbered 3, after V lost 2 bases and J lost 0 bases. The CDR3 DNA sequence: TGTGCCAGCAGCTTTTTCGGGGGGAGCACAGATACGCAGTATTTT. Protein: CASSFFGGSTDTQYF. Based on the CDR3 plus reference TRBV5-4 and TRBJ2-3, the full variable domain is ETGVTQSPTHLIKTRGQQVTLRCSSQSGHNTVSWYQQALGQGPQFIFQYYREEENGRGNFPPRFSGLQFPNYSSELNVNALELDDSALYLCASSFFGGSTDTQYFGPGTRLTVL.

V is TRBV19 and J is TRBJ2-7, with a weak D call TRBD1 (6 bases). Deletions cut 3 bases from V and 0 bases from J, with 12 bases between. The CDR3 runs 15 residues. In germline, CDR1 is LNHDA, CDR2 SQIVND (reference sequence). This CDR3 is CASSIAGASSYEQYF. CDR3 nucleotides: TGTGCCAGTAGTATCGCAGGGGCCAGCTCCTACGAGCAGTACTTC.

This rearrangement joins TRBV23-1 to TRBJ1-5; 8 bases agree with TRBD1. TRBV23-1 is flagged as an ORF with uncertain function. This CDR3 contains 20 residues. J gave up 1 base and V 2 bases, and 16 bases lay outside the gene matches. Written as DNA, the CDR3 is TGCGCCAGCAGTCAACCCCCTCCGGGACAGGAAAATGTCAGCAATCAGCCCCAGCATTTT. It encodes CASSQPPPGQENVSNQPQHF.

A few counts support this clonotype. V gene TRBV7-2 combines with J gene TRBJ2-2; 7 bases align to TRBD2. CDR3 size: 15 residues. CDR1 SGHTA and CDR2 FQGNSA come from the germline V gene. J lost 1 base, V lost 5 bases, and 4 bases had no gene match. The CDR3 DNA follows: TGTGCCAGCAGCCCCTGGGGGGGGAACACCGGGGAGCTGTTTTTT. It is translated as CASSPWGGNTGELFF. The whole variable domain, remainder taken from reference TRBV7-2 and TRBJ2-2, is GAGVSQSPSNKVTEKGKDVELRCDPISGHTALYWYRQSLGQGLEFLIYFQGNSAPDKSGLPSDRFSAERTGGSVSTLTIQRTQQEDSAVYLCASSPWGGNTGELFFGEGSRLTVL.

J is TRBJ2-7 and V is TRBV4-2; D may be TRBD2 (5 bases). The V gene's germline CDR1 is LGHNA and CDR2 YNFKEQ. V lost 0 bases and J 2 bases, leaving 17 bases between the germline ends. The CDR3 has 17 residues. CDR3 nucleotide sequence: TGTGCCAGCAGCCAAGAACCACCGGGGAGTGCCACCTACGAGCAGTACTTC. Translating it yields CASSQEPPGSATYEQYF.

This clonotype was counted only a few times. The rearrangement links TRBV6-2 or TRBV6-3 to TRBJ1-2, with 7 bases fitting TRBD1. The CDR3 is made up of 15 amino acids. The V gene's germline CDR1 is MNHEY and CDR2 SVGEGT. Germline trimming cut 9 bases from V and 4 bases from J; bases unmatched to any gene: 14. This CDR3 is CASTYGQEGLYGYTF. The CDR3 nucleotides read TGTGCCAGTACTTACGGACAGGAGGGTCTCTATGGCTACACCTTC.

Notes on this clonotype: One end of the junction varies from germline; a read error may be responsible. The chain is built from TRBV7-9 and TRBJ2-7; 9 bases align to TRBD2. The CDR3 sequence is 14 residues long. Germline lookup yields CDR1 SEHNR and CDR2 FQNEAQ (reference sequence). CDR3 protein: CVSSPTSGSYEQYF. CDR3 DNA sequence: TGTGTCAGCAGCCCGACTAGCGGCTCCTACGAGCAGTACTTC.

This clonotype has just a few counts. The chain has TRBV4-3 and TRBJ1-6; D unresolved. Germline V gene lookup returns CDR1 LGHNA and CDR2 YSLEER. The CDR3 contains 16 residues. V was shortened by 0 bases and J by 5 bases, with 11 bases between the two germline ends. The CDR3 here is CASSQDSGGNNSPLHF. The CDR3, as DNA: TGCGCCAGCAGCCAAGATTCGGGCGGGAATAATTCACCCCTCCACTTT.

This clonotype has more than one count but fewer than ten. The chain recombines TRBV7-8 with TRBJ2-7; D possibly corresponds to TRBD1 (5 bases). CDR3 size: 13 residues. Germline CDR1 SGHVS, CDR2 FQNEAQ. Trimming cost V 0 bases and J 3 bases, with 6 bases left between them. This chain's CDR3 is CASSLAQGYEQYF. The CDR3, as DNA: TGTGCCAGCAGCTTAGCGCAGGGCTACGAGCAGTACTTC.

This rearrangement joins TRBV2 to TRBJ2-6, with TRBD1 matching over 7 bases. CDR3 length: 17 residues. The ends lost 2 bases at V and 2 bases at J; junction bases unmatched: 6. Germline V gives CDR1 SNHLY, CDR2 FYNNEI. CDR3 residues: CASSEWPGGAGANVLTF. The CDR3 DNA follows: TGTGCCAGCAGTGAATGGCCAGGGGGTGCTGGGGCCAACGTCCTGACTTTC.

The chain joins TRBV11-3 to TRBJ2-7; D remains ambiguous. From germline, CDR1 is SGHNT and CDR2 YENEEA. Trimming took off 1 base at V and 6 bases at J, with 10 bases between the two ends. This CDR3 is built from 13 residues. CDR3 protein: CASSLGHLGEQYF. CDR3 DNA: TGTGCCAGCAGCTTAGGGCACCTTGGCGAGCAGTACTTC.

The J gene is TRBJ1-1, the V gene TRBV7-9, with D uncertain. The germline V and J ends were trimmed by 0 bases and 1 base, with 6 bases remaining between them. The germline V gene encodes CDR1 SEHNR and CDR2 FQNEAQ (reference sequence). The CDR3 length is 14 residues. The CDR3 DNA sequence: TGTGCCAGCAGCTTAGCGGGCGCGAACACTGAAGCTTTCTTT. Protein product: CASSLAGANTEAFF.

CDR3 amino acids: CASAKDTEAFF. In nucleotides, the CDR3 is TGTGCCAGCGCAAAGGACACTGAAGCTTTCTTT. The chain is built from TRBV13 and TRBJ1-1, with D unclear. Germline V gene data show CDR1 as PRHDT and CDR2 as FYEKMQ (reference sequence). Trimming took off 8 bases at V and 3 bases at J, with 7 bases between the two ends. This CDR3 has 11 amino acids.

A few counts support this clonotype. J is TRBJ1-1 and V is TRBV6-6; no reliable D call. The CDR3 loop spans 13 amino acids. The ends were cut back, 2 bases at V and 2 bases at J, with 6 bases in the middle. CDR1 MNHNY and CDR2 SVGAGI come from the germline V gene (reference sequence). In nucleotides, the CDR3 is TGTGCCAGCAGTTACGCCGGTAACACTGAAGCTTTCTTT. Translated, it gives CASSYAGNTEAFF.

V usage is TRBV28 and J usage is TRBJ1-1, with 7 bases aligning to TRBD1. This CDR3 has 13 residues. CDR1 and CDR2 from the germline V gene are MDHEN and SYDVKM. V lost 7 bases, J lost 7 bases, and 9 bases stayed unmatched. The CDR3 region is CASNRGGGNEAFF. The CDR3 DNA is TGTGCCAGCAACAGGGGAGGTGGTAATGAAGCTTTCTTT.

V usage is TRBV6-1 and J usage is TRBJ1-2; 10 nucleotides line up with TRBD1. Trimming at V came to 3 bases and at J to 4 bases, leaving 11 bases not matched to a gene. Germline CDR1 is MNHNS and CDR2 is SASEGT. The CDR3 is 17 amino acids. The CDR3 DNA reads as TGTGCCAGCAGTGACAGCCATTGGGACAGGGGCGGCTATGGCTACACCTTC. Translation: CASSDSHWDRGGYGYTF.

V is TRBV7-9 and J is TRBJ2-7; 7 bases map to TRBD2. The CDR3 length is 14 residues. With V trimmed by 4 bases and J by 3 bases, 6 bases remained unmatched. The germline gives CDR1 SEHNR, CDR2 FQNEAQ (reference sequence). The CDR3 is CASSSTSDYYEQYF. The CDR3 DNA follows: TGTGCCAGCAGCTCCACTAGCGATTACTACGAGCAGTACTTC.

This clonotype has only a few counts. The V gene is TRBV12-3 or TRBV12-4, the J gene TRBJ2-3; maybe TRBD2 (5 bases). The length of the CDR3 is 14 residues. Trimming took off 3 bases at V and 2 bases at J, with 9 bases between the two ends. CDR3 region: CASSFFGVTDTQYF. In DNA, the CDR3 is TGTGCCAGCAGTTTCTTCGGGGTCACAGATACGCAGTATTTT.

The chain links TRBV12-3 or TRBV12-4 to TRBJ2-3; 8 positions match TRBD1. The CDR3 is made up of 15 amino acids. V shed 4 bases, J shed 1 base, and the junction held 4 bases outside the gene matches. CDR3 residues: CASSSGQGGTDTQYF. CDR3 nucleotides: TGTGCCAGCAGTTCAGGACAGGGAGGCACAGATACGCAGTATTTT.

The chain combines TRBV6-6 with TRBJ1-2, with D possibly being TRBD1 (6 bases). Trimming shortened V by 9 bases and J by 7 bases, and 15 bases separated the two germline ends. The germline CDR1 and CDR2 sequences are MNHNY and SVGAGI (reference sequence). The CDR3 extends over 12 amino acids. The CDR3 DNA is TGTGCCAGTTCAGGGGAATCGGCTGGCTACACCTTC. Translated: CASSGESAGYTF.